A single sample is the source of the 19 T cell receptor beta chains below, sequenced in a study of T cell responses to AZD1222 COVID-19 vaccine. Sequencing was performed with immunoSEQ multiplex PCR; in TCRdb, only in-frame clones are kept and a portion is missing. The profile shows approximately 49,000 clones, approximately 79% of them singletons. The sample consisted of peripheral blood, taken on day 0 of MenACWY control vaccination. Receptor source: an adult in good health.

The chain is built from TRBV6-5 and TRBJ2-3; 9 bases fit TRBD2. Germline loops: CDR1 MNHEY, CDR2 SVGAGI. The CDR3 covers 14 residues. The V gene end was trimmed by 6 bases and the J gene end by 6 bases; junction bases not matched to a gene: 7. In DNA, the CDR3 is TGTGCCAGCAGGAGGGGACTAGCAGGGGATACGCAGTATTTT. Protein: CASRRGLAGDTQYF.

The chain couples TRBV9 to TRBJ2-5; 13 bases match TRBD2. There are 16 residues in the CDR3. The germline gives CDR1 SGDLS, CDR2 YYNGEE. J gave up 5 bases and V 0 bases, and 4 bases lay outside the gene matches. CDR3 in DNA: TGTGCCAGCAGCGTAGGGACTAGCGGGAGTCGCGAGACCCAGTACTTC. As protein: CASSVGTSGSRETQYF. The full variable domain, rest sourced from reference TRBV9 and TRBJ2-5, is DSGVTQTPKHLITATGQRVTLRCSPRSGDLSVYWYQQSLDQGLQFLIQYYNGEERAKGNILERFSAQQFPDLHSELNLSSLELGDSALYFCASSVGTSGSRETQYFGPGTRLLVL.

This clone was detected only once. The chain is built from TRBV6-5 and TRBJ1-1, with D perhaps matching TRBD1 (6 bases). Trimming left V 2 bases short and J 5 bases short, with 15 bases between. The CDR3 runs to 15 residues. CDR1 and CDR2 from the germline V gene are MNHEY and SVGAGI. The chain's CDR3 is CASSYRTVKVTEAFF. The CDR3 DNA is TGTGCCAGCAGTTACCGGACAGTGAAGGTGACTGAAGCTTTCTTT.

This clone was seen a handful of times. The J gene is TRBJ1-6, the V gene TRBV5-5, with D unclear. The germline gives CDR1 SGHKS, CDR2 YYEKEE (reference sequence). CDR3 length equals 15 residues. V dropped 4 bases and J dropped 9 bases, with 17 bases sitting between them. The CDR3 DNA follows: TGTGCCAGCAGCATGGCCGGCGCCGAAAGTTCACCCCTCCACTTT. Amino acid sequence: CASSMAGAESSPLHF.

The rearrangement uses TRBV24-1 and TRBJ2-2; the D gene is possibly TRBD1 (6 bases). The V and J ends lost 4 bases and 6 bases respectively, with 11 bases between them. CDR3 length: 14 amino acids. Germline-derived CDR1 and CDR2 are KGHDR and SFDVKD. CDR3 in amino acids: CATSDLYRAGELFF. Here the CDR3 DNA reads TGTGCCACCAGTGACCTATACAGGGCCGGGGAGCTGTTTTTT.

V gene TRBV3-1 (or the pseudogene TRBV3-2) combines with J gene TRBJ1-2; a weak D match, TRBD1 (5 bases). Germline CDR1 is LGHDT and CDR2 is YNNKEL (reference sequence). The CDR3 consists of 11 residues. V lost 11 bases, J lost 8 bases, and 15 bases lay in between. The CDR3 DNA reads TGTGCCTGTCGGGGCTACGGGGGCTACACCTTC. This gives the protein CACRGYGGYTF.

This rearrangement joins TRBV6-1 to TRBJ1-2, with D unclear. Trimming removed 1 base at V and 5 bases at J, with 17 bases between. The CDR3 is 16 residues long. CDR1 and CDR2 (germline): MNHNS, SASEGT. The CDR3 coding sequence is TGTGCCAGCAGTGAAGAGTCCTCCGGGTGGATATATGGCTACACCTTC. It yields the protein CASSEESSGWIYGYTF.

The chain couples TRBV21-1 to TRBJ2-7. TRBV21-1 is flagged as a pseudogene. CDR3 length: 17 amino acids. CDR3 in amino acids: CASSKASGFPGTYEQYF. In DNA form, the CDR3 reads TGTGCCAGCAGCAAAGCGTCGGGTTTTCCGGGGACGTACGAGCAGTACTTC.

V gene TRBV2 combines with J gene TRBJ1-6; a possible D gene is TRBD1 (5 bases). Germline V gene data show CDR1 as SNHLY and CDR2 as FYNNEI. CDR3 size: 12 residues. Trimming took off 8 bases at V and 10 bases at J, with 12 bases between the two ends. The CDR3 loop is CASGTGISPLHF. The CDR3 bases are TGTGCCAGCGGGACCGGCATATCACCCCTCCACTTT.

This CDR3 reads CASSLGSGVKQYF. The CDR3, as DNA: TGTGCCAGCAGCTTGGGGAGTGGGGTCAAGCAGTACTTC. This chain links TRBV5-4 with TRBJ2-7; D ambiguous. Trimming pared 0 bases from V and 8 bases from J, leaving 12 bases between. The CDR3 extends over 13 amino acids. Germline CDR1 SGHNT, CDR2 YYREEE (reference sequence). Full variable domain (remainder filled in from reference TRBV5-4 and TRBJ2-7): ETGVTQSPTHLIKTRGQQVTLRCSSQSGHNTVSWYQQALGQGPQFIFQYYREEENGRGNFPPRFSGLQFPNYSSELNVNALELDDSALYLCASSLGSGVKQYFGPGTRLTVT.

This chain connects TRBV6-5 to TRBJ2-7; weak D call: TRBD2 (5 bases). The CDR3 is made up of 14 amino acids. V was shortened by 11 bases and J by 3 bases, with 20 bases between the two germline ends. CDR1 is MNHEY and CDR2 is SVGAGI in the germline V gene. Written as DNA, the CDR3 is TGTGCCGCCTCTCCGGGAAGGGCATTCTACGAGCAGTACTTC. It translates to CAASPGRAFYEQYF.

The genes are TRBV28 and TRBJ2-1; a weak D match, TRBD1 (5 bases). The CDR3 consists of 17 residues. V lost 5 bases and J 5 bases, leaving 22 bases between the germline ends. The germline V gene has CDR1 MDHEN and CDR2 SYDVKM. CDR3 DNA sequence: TGTGCCAGCAGTCCAACACATCTTTGGGGCAGTAACAATGAGCAGTTCTTC. Its protein is CASSPTHLWGSNNEQFF.

This clone showed up just once. The rearrangement links TRBV2 to TRBJ2-3, with 7 bases identical to TRBD1. Trimming cost V 4 bases and J 3 bases; bases outside gene matches: 4. From germline, CDR1 is SNHLY and CDR2 FYNNEI. CDR3 length: 14 residues. The CDR3 bases are TGTGCCAGCAGTGGATGGGACAGTACAGATACGCAGTATTTT. Translated: CASSGWDSTDTQYF.

This chain links TRBV5-6 with TRBJ1-3; D is perhaps TRBD1 (6 bases). The CDR3 extends over 16 amino acids. Looked up from germline, CDR1 is SGHDT and CDR2 is YYEEEE. Trimming removed 4 bases at V and 4 bases at J, with 18 bases between. The DNA of the CDR3 is TGTGCCAGCAGCGCACAGGGTTGGAAAGGAGGAAACACCATATATTTT. This translates into CASSAQGWKGGNTIYF.

This chain uses TRBV27 with TRBJ2-3, with D perhaps matching TRBD1 (5 bases). The CDR3 is 17 residues long. Trimming took off 2 bases at V and 2 bases at J, with 17 bases between the two ends. CDR1 is MNHEY, CDR2 SMNVEV, per germline (reference sequence). The CDR3 loop is CASSLNNQGPFTDTQYF. The CDR3 DNA follows: TGTGCCAGCAGTTTAAACAACCAGGGCCCTTTCACAGATACGCAGTATTTT.

The chain carries TRBV7-9 and TRBJ2-3; D is possibly TRBD1 or TRBD2 (6 bases each). From germline, CDR1 is SEHNR and CDR2 FQNEAQ (reference sequence). V was shortened by 5 bases and J by 0 bases, with 12 bases between the two germline ends. There are 15 residues in the CDR3. This chain's CDR3 is CASSPQGRSTDTQYF. Written as DNA, the CDR3 is TGTGCCAGCAGCCCTCAGGGGAGGAGCACAGATACGCAGTATTTT.

By proportion, this clone is large. V gene TRBV6-5 combines with J gene TRBJ2-3; a possible D gene is TRBD1 (6 bases). Germline CDR1 and CDR2: MNHEY and SVGAGI. This CDR3 region has 16 residues. V lost 2 bases and J lost 1, with 13 bases in between. The CDR3 coding sequence is TGTGCCAGCAGTTACCCCTCGGCAGGGGGCACAGATACGCAGTATTTT. This codes for CASSYPSAGGTDTQYF.

This rearrangement joins TRBV18 to TRBJ2-4, with D hard to call. Looked up from germline, CDR1 is KGHSH and CDR2 is LQKENI. The CDR3 runs to 13 residues. V was pared by 4 bases and J by 8 bases, with 12 bases between. CDR3 DNA sequence: TGTGCCAGCTCACAATTGGGCACTGACATTCAGTACTTC. Translating gives CASSQLGTDIQYF.

The gene calls are TRBV19 and TRBJ2-2; D possibly matches TRBD1 or TRBD2 (5 bases each). Germline V gene sequence: CDR1 LNHDA, CDR2 SQIVND (reference sequence). The CDR3 length is 15 residues. V was cut by 8 bases and J by 3 bases, with 16 bases left in between. The CDR3 spells CASFPEGLHTGELFF. CDR3 coding DNA: TGTGCCAGTTTCCCCGAGGGGCTGCACACCGGGGAGCTGTTTTTT.